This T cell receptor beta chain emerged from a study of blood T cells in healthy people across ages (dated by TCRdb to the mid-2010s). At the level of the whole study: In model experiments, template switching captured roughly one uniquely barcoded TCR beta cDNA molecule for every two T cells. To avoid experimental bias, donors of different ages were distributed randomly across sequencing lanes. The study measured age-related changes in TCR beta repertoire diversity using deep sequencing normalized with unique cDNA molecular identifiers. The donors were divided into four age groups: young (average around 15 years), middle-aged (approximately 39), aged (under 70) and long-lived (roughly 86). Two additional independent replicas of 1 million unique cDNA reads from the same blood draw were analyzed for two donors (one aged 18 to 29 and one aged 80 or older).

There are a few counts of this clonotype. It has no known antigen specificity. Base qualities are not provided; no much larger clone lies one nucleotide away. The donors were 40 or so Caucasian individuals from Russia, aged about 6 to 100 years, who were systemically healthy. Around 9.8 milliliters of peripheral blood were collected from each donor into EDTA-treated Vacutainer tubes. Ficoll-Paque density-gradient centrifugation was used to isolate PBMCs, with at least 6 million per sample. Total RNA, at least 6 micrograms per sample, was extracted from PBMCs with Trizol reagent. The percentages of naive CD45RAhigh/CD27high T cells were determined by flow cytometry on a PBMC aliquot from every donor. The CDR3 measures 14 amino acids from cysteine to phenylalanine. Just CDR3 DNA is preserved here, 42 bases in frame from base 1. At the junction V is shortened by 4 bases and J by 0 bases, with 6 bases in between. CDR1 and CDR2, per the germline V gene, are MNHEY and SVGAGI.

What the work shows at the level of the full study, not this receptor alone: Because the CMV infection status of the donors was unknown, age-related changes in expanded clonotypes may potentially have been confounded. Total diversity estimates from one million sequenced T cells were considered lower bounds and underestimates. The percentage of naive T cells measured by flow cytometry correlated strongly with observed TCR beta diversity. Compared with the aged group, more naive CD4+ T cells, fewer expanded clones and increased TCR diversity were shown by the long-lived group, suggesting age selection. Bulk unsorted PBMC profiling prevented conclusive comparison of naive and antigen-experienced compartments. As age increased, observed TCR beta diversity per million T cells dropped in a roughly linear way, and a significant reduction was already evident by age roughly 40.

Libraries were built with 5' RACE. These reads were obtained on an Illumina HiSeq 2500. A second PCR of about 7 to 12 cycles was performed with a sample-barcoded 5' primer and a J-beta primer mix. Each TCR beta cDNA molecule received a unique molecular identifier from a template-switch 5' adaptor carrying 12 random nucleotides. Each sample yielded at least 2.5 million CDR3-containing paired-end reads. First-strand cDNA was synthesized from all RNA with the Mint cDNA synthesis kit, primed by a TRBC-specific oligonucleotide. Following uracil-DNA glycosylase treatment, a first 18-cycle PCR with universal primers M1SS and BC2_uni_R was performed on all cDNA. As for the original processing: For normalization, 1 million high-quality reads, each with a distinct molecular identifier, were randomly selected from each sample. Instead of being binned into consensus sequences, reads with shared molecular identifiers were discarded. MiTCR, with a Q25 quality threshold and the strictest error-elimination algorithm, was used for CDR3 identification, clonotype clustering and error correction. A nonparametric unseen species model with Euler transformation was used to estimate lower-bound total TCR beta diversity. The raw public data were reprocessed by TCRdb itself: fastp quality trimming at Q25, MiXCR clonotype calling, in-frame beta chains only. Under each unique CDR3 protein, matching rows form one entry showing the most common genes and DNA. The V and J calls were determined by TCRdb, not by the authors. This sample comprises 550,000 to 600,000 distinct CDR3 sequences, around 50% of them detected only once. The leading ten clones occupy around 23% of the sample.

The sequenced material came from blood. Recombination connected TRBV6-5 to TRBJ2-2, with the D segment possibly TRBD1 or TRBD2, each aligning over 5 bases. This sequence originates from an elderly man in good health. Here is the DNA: TGTGCCAGCAGTTGGGGACCGAACACCGGGGAGCTGTTTTTT. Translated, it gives CASSWGPNTGELFF.